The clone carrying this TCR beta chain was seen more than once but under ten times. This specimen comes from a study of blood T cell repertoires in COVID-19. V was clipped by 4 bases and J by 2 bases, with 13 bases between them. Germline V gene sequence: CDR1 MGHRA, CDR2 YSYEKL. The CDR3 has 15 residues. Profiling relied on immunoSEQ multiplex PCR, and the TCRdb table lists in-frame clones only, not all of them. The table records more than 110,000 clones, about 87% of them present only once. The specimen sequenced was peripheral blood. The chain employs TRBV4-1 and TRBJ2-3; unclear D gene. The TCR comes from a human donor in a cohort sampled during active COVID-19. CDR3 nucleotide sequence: TGCGCCAGCAGCCTCGACCGGGTTCTCACAGATACGCAGTATTTT. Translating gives CASSLDRVLTDTQYF.